Listed below are T cell receptor beta chains from one sample, sequenced in a study of blood T cell repertoires in COVID-19. Repertoires were generated with immunoSEQ multiplex PCR, while TCRdb's copy carries only in-frame clones and drops some. The data hold a few hundred thousand clones, with approximately 89% observed a single time. The specimen was peripheral blood. These receptor sequences come from a woman in her 40s who had recovered from COVID-19. CDR3s include the opening cysteine and the closing phenylalanine or tryptophan. Each record gives: J gene, V gene, clone size, D gene, CDR3 DNA, CDR3 protein. A D gene is named only where the DNA matches it firmly. Some rows have no size entry. The others give once, few or many, or a class for an expanded clone.

>TRBJ1-2|TRBV12-3/TRBV12-4|.|TRBD1
TGTGCCAGCAGCACGACAGGGAAAGGCTACACCTTC
CASSTTGKGYTF
>TRBJ1-6|TRBV19|.|TRBD1
TGTGCCAGTAGTGTGGGACAGAATAATTCACCCCTCCACTTT
CASSVGQNNSPLHF
>TRBJ1-2|TRBV7-9|.|TRBD1
TGTGCCAGCAGCTTAACTCCTCCCGGGACAGGTAATGCCGCTGGCTACACCTTC
CASSLTPPGTGNAAGYTF
>TRBJ1-1|TRBV25-1|.|.
TGTGCCAGCAGCGAGCCGGGGTTAGGTGAAGCTTTCTTT
CASSEPGLGEAFF
>TRBJ2-5|TRBV6-5|.|.
TGTGCCAGCAGTTACTTAGGGGCGATAAACGGAGAGACCCAGTACTTC
CASSYLGAINGETQYF
>TRBJ1-1|TRBV6-6|.|TRBD1
TGTGCCAGCAGTTACGTACAGGGGGCGCCCACTGAAGCTTTCTTT
CASSYVQGAPTEAFF
>TRBJ2-3|TRBV3-1/TRBV3-2|.|TRBD2
TGTGCCAGCAGCTATCGAGCGGGGGCCCACACAGATACGCAGTATTTT
CASSYRAGAHTDTQYF
>TRBJ2-1|TRBV3-1/TRBV3-2|.|.
TGTGCCAGCACGTCGCCGAGTGGTGAGCAGTTCTTC
CASTSPSGEQFF
>TRBJ1-1|TRBV28|.|.
TGTGCCAGCTCGACAGCCGGCACTGAAGCTTTCTTT
CASSTAGTEAFF
>TRBJ1-2|TRBV18|.|.
TGTGCCAGCTCACCGCTATGGGGGGGTCTAAGCAACTATGGCTACACCTTC
CASSPLWGGLSNYGYTF
>TRBJ2-3|TRBV18|.|TRBD2
TGTGCCAGCTCACCACAGCGGGAGCGGACAGATACGCAGTATTTT
CASSPQRERTDTQYF
>TRBJ1-2|TRBV6-1|.|TRBD1
TGTGCCAGCAGTGAACAGGGGGCGTCGAACTATGGCTACACCTTC
CASSEQGASNYGYTF
>TRBJ1-4|TRBV5-1|.|.
TGCGCCAGCAGCCCGGGACTTTCGACGGCTAATGAAAAACTGTTTTTT
CASSPGLSTANEKLFF
>TRBJ2-1|TRBV7-2|.|.
TGTGCCAGCAGCCCTGTTTGGTTCTTC
CASSPVWFF
>TRBJ2-3|TRBV4-1|.|TRBD1
TGCGCCAGCTCCGGACAGGGGAGCACAGATACGCAGTATTTT
CASSGQGSTDTQYF
>TRBJ1-2|TRBV3-1/TRBV3-2|.|.
TGTGCCAGCGGATACGGGACTAACTATGGCTACACCTTC
CASGYGTNYGYTF
>TRBJ1-1|TRBV5-1|.|.
TGCGCCAGCAGCTTCACGGCTATGGGGGGAGGAGCTTTCTTT
CASSFTAMGGGAFF
>TRBJ2-1|TRBV18|.|.
TGTGCCAGCTCACCACGAGTTACAGATTACAATGAGCAGTTCTTC
CASSPRVTDYNEQFF
>TRBJ2-5|TRBV7-9|.|.
TGTGCCAGCAGCTTATTTCAGGGGATGGGGCAAGAGACCCAGTACTTC
CASSLFQGMGQETQYF
>TRBJ2-1|TRBV7-9|.|TRBD2
TGTGCCAGCAGCTTCGGTAGCGGGGGGAGCTCCTACAATGAGCAGTTCTTC
CASSFGSGGSSYNEQFF
>TRBJ1-1|TRBV5-1|.|TRBD1
TGCGCCAGCAGCTATCAGGCAGGGGGCACTGAAGCTTTCTTT
CASSYQAGGTEAFF
>TRBJ1-1|TRBV9|.|.
TGTGCCAGCAGCGTAGTGCCTGATGCAGGGACTGGGCAAGCTTTCTTT
CASSVVPDAGTGQAFF
>TRBJ2-3|TRBV28|once|TRBD1
TGTGCCAGCACCCCGGGACAGGGAGCTGATACGCAGTATTTT
CASTPGQGADTQYF
>TRBJ2-3|TRBV3-1/TRBV3-2|.|.
TGTGCCAGCAGCCAAGAGACCCGGGGTCATCGCACAGATACGCAGTATTTT
CASSQETRGHRTDTQYF
>TRBJ1-4|TRBV2|.|.
TGTGCCAGCAGCGGCCAGGACAGCCAACTGTTTTTT
CASSGQDSQLFF
>TRBJ2-6|TRBV12-3/TRBV12-4|.|.
TGTGCCAGCTCTCTACCTGGGGCCAACGTCCTGACTTTC
CASSLPGANVLTF
>TRBJ2-5|TRBV12-3/TRBV12-4|.|TRBD1
TGTGCCAGCAGCCCCAGGGGGCAAGAGACCCAGTACTTC
CASSPRGQETQYF
>TRBJ2-1|TRBV5-4|.|.
TGTGCCAGCAGCCTTAGACTAGGGACTTACAATGAGCAGTTCTTC
CASSLRLGTYNEQFF
>TRBJ1-5|TRBV6-2/TRBV6-3|.|.
TGTGCCAGCAGCCACACCGGGACTCAGCATTTT
CASSHTGTQHF
>TRBJ1-2|TRBV30|once|.
TGTGCCCGCCCATCAGGGGCAAACTATGGCTACACCTTC
CARPSGANYGYTF
>TRBJ2-7|TRBV6-1|.|.
TGTGCCAGCAGTGACGGGTGGGGAGGGGGTCTAGCCCACGAGCAGTACTTC
CASSDGWGGGLAHEQYF
>TRBJ2-6|TRBV19|.|.
TGTGCCAGCAGGACACGCAGCTCTGGGGCCAACGTCCTGACTTTC
CASRTRSSGANVLTF
>TRBJ1-1|TRBV10-3|.|.
TGTGCCACCCTTTGGGGGGAAAACACTGAAGCTTTCTTT
CATLWGENTEAFF
>TRBJ2-1|TRBV9|.|.
TGTGCCAGCAGCGTAGCGCTAGTTAATGAGCAGTTCTTC
CASSVALVNEQFF
>TRBJ1-1|TRBV28|.|.
TGTGCCAGCAGTTTATCGTCCACGGGAGGTTTCTTT
CASSLSSTGGFF
>TRBJ2-1|TRBV19|.|TRBD2
TGTGCCAGCCTACGGACTAGCGGTAACAATGAGCAGTTCTTC
CASLRTSGNNEQFF
>TRBJ2-3|TRBV3-1/TRBV3-2|.|TRBD2
TGTGCCAGCAGCCAAGATCCGGTTGGCGGGGGGGTCACAGATACGCAGTATTTT
CASSQDPVGGGVTDTQYF
>TRBJ2-3|TRBV19|.|.
TGTGCCAGTAGTATATGGGGAGAGACAGATACGCAGTATTTT
CASSIWGETDTQYF
>TRBJ2-3|TRBV4-1|.|.
TGCGCCAGCAGCCAAGATCGGGGGTGGGATACGCAGTATTTT
CASSQDRGWDTQYF
>TRBJ2-3|TRBV19|.|.
TGTGCCAGTAAAGGCTCGGGAGACTATAGAGATACGCAGTATTTT
CASKGSGDYRDTQYF
>TRBJ1-1|TRBV19|.|TRBD1
TGTGCCAGTACCCCGGGACAGGGTGTGAACACTGAAGCTTTCTTT
CASTPGQGVNTEAFF
>TRBJ1-1|TRBV5-1|.|TRBD1
TGCGCCAGCAGCTTGGGAGGACAGGGCTGGGCTTTCTTT
CASSLGGQGWAFF
>TRBJ2-5|TRBV19|.|TRBD2
TGTGCCAGTAGTAGTGTGGGGGGGTTGGTAGAGACCCAGTACTTC
CASSSVGGLVETQYF
>TRBJ2-1|TRBV2|few|TRBD2
TGTGCCAGCACCCCCAGGCCTATTAGCGGGGATGAGCAGTTCTTC
CASTPRPISGDEQFF